This T cell receptor (beta chain) was captured by sequencing in a study of cytomegalovirus exposure and HLA in healthy donors (TCRdb year 2017). Regarding the complete study: The 550 to 750 repertoires of the first cohort and the roughly 120 validation repertoires were produced on the same platform, according to a later analysis. The study was designed to test whether signatures of past pathogen exposure could be identified by cataloging public T cell receptors. Besides the first cohort of 666 subjects, a separate validation cohort made up of 95 to 150 different subjects was used. High-throughput TCR immunosequencing, statistical association of individual TCRs with disease status, and machine learning were combined to predict cytomegalovirus infection status.

The library was prepared using the immunoSEQ multiplex PCR assay. As for the original processing: To diagnose cytomegalovirus status from the catalog of TCR beta chain sequences, a statistical classification framework was built. Here the immuneACCESS table is served through TCRdb, limited to in-frame sequences with V and J called. Missing clones are a known gap in these copies; in checked studies unresolved V genes cover under half, and the rest lacks a known reason. V, J and clone size are those of that table, while D and trimming were read from the DNA. The sample data list 170,000 or so clones, and 85% of these were observed just once. The ten top clones hold approximately 15% of the sample. Separate from the approximately 700-subject first cohort, the validation cohort of roughly 130 subjects was the group to which the donors belonged. With respect to this clone: The antigen this receptor binds is unknown. Base qualities are not recorded, but no much larger clone differs from it by a single base.

Study-wide conclusions, independent of this receptor: A few of the identified cytomegalovirus-associated TCR beta chains were confirmed in vitro to be specific for cytomegalovirus antigens. In a later analysis, TCRs clustered in the first cohort were found to also tend to co-occur in the 120 or so validation repertoires, with 94% of cluster scores above 0. The validation cohort had no HLA typing available for a later analysis, so co-occurrence within that cohort was assessed over all 120 or so repertoires. In the study, approximately 160 TCR beta chains were listed as associated with cytomegalovirus. Most TCR sequences were seen in very few donors, while some public TCRs were found in many individuals. According to the authors, the approach could potentially be generalized to other disease states and immunological phenotypes. Cytomegalovirus status was reported to be diagnosed by the classifier with high specificity and sensitivity in both the original and validation cohorts.

The sequence was obtained from a young man in good health and CMV-seropositive. Sequencing input: PBMCs.

The DNA is TGCGCCAGCAGCCAAGATCTAGCGTCCTACGAGCAGTACTTC. This yields the protein CASSQDLASYEQYF. The chain joins TRBV4-1 to TRBJ2-7; TRBD2 is perhaps the D gene, given 6 matching bases. V was cut back by 0 bases and J by 1 base, leaving a gap of 7 bases between them. The germline V gene gives CDR1 as MGHRA and CDR2 as YSYEKL. Taken from cysteine to phenylalanine, the CDR3 has 14 residues. Solely the CDR3 DNA is kept, with 42 bases framed from the first base.